This TCR beta chain came from a study of blood T cell repertoires in COVID-19. As for the study in general: Acute-phase and convalescent COVID-19 samples originated in the United States, Italy and Spain. Nucleic acid was either cDNA or gDNA, and it came from T cells, B-cell-depleted T cells, or PBMCs.

The J segment lost 0 bases and the V segment lost 4 bases, leaving 7 bases of the junction unmatched. CDR1 and CDR2 (germline): SGHRS, YFSETQ. The CDR3 covers 18 residues. Measured with immunoSEQ multiplex PCR; TCRdb has only the in-frame clones, and not every one. The sample lists tens of thousands of clones; about four fifths were seen once. Those enrolled, adults aged 18 to 89 years, came from roughly 22 US areas. Sequenced sample: PBMCs or T cells enriched from blood (not recorded which). The genes are TRBV5-1 and TRBJ2-5, with 15 bases that match TRBD2. The TCR was taken from a woman in her 40s with acute COVID-19. The CDR3 sequence: CASSPWTSGGADQETQYF. The CDR3 region has the DNA TGCGCCAGCAGCCCTTGGACTAGCGGGGGGGCGGACCAAGAGACCCAGTACTTC.